This T cell receptor (beta chain) was found in a study of regulatory T cells in long-lasting Graves disease. This CDR3 spans 15 amino acids. Germline lookup yields CDR1 DFQATT and CDR2 SNEGSKA (reference sequence). V gave up 1 base and J gave up 4 bases; unmatched junction bases: 2. Relying on iRepertoire HTBI primers and Arm-PCR of CDR3 regions, the team built TCR beta libraries. In the original analysis: Segment identification across samples yielded around 61 TRBV and some 13 TRBJ segments. TCRdb reprocessed the multiplex PCR reads with MiXCR, giving one entry per CDR3 protein. Clone size and V and J calls follow TCRdb, not the original study. Here the sample spans over 200,000 distinct CDR3 sequences, about 18% being singletons. Time point meaning: newly diagnosed GD, antithyroid drugs for less than 3 months. RNA from PBMCs was the source of the TCR library. The data also belong to a second study, concerning T cells in Graves' hyperthyroidism and ophthalmopathy. That investigation notes: Exclusion criteria comprised uncontrolled infection, other autoimmune disease, pregnancy or lactation.

The sequences come from peripheral blood mononuclear cells (PBMCs), collected at new diagnosis, from a patient treated with antithyroid drugs. The V gene is TRBV20-1, the J gene TRBJ2-2; 11 positions match TRBD2. The receptor was derived from a woman aged 25 to 39 with Graves disease. The CDR3 DNA sequence: TGCAGTGCTAGAGTTAGCGGGGGGGTCACCGGGGAGCTGTTTTTT. This translates into CSARVSGGVTGELFF.